This T cell receptor beta chain was recovered during a study of beta chain features in type 1 diabetes. Trimming removed 4 bases from V and 7 bases from J, with 17 bases in between. CDR3 length: 15 residues. CDR1 and CDR2 (germline): MNHEY, SVGAGI. Points on this clone: Its antigen is as yet unknown.

Expressed TCRB transcripts were sequenced because the entire RNA isolate underwent reverse transcription. Some clones are missing from TCRdb's copy, which holds only in-frame ones; the method was immunoSEQ multiplex PCR. The data hold nearly 350,000 clones, with around 9.7% observed a single time. Study-wide results and limits: Type 1 diabetes patients had VDJ junctions that carried fewer insertions and more deletions. Among all four CD4+ subsets, Type 1 diabetes patients had TCRB CDR3s that were moderately but significantly shorter. When cDNA is sequenced, cells with high TCR expression could be over-represented.

The source of this sequence is a man aged 25 to 45 with type 1 diabetes. The V and J genes are TRBV6-5 and TRBJ1-5; D unresolved. The source material was central memory CD4+ T cells from blood. CDR3 sequence: CASSSLGSHQQPQHF. CDR3 DNA sequence: TGTGCCAGCAGTTCCCTTGGATCACATCAACAGCCCCAGCATTTT.